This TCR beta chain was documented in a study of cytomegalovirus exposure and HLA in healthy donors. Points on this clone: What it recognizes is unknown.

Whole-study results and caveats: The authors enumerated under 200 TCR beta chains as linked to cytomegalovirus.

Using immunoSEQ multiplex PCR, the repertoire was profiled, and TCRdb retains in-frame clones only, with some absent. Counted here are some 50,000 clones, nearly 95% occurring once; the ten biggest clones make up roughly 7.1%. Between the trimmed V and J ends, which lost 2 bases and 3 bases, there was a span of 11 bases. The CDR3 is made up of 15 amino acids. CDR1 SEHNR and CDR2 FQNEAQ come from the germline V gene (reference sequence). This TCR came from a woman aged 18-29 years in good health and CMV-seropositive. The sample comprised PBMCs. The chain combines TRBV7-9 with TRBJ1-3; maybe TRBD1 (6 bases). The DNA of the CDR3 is TGTGCCAGCAGCTTAAAGGCAGGGGTTGGAAACACCATATATTTT. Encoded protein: CASSLKAGVGNTIYF.